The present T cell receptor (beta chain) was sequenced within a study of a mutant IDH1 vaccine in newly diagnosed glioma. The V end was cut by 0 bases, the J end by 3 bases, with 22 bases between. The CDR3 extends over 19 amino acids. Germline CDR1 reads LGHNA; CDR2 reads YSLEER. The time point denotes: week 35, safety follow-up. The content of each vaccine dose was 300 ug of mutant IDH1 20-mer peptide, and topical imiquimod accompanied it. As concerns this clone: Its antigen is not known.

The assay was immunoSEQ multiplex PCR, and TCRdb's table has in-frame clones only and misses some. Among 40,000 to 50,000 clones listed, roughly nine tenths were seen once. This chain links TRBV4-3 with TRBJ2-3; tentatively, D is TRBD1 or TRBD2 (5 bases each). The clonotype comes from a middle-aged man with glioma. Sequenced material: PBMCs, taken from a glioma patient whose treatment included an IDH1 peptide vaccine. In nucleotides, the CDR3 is TGCGCCAGCAGCCAAGATCAGGGAGATATCCTGGGAGTGACAGATACGCAGTATTTT. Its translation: CASSQDQGDILGVTDTQYF.